Listed below are T cell receptor beta chains from one sample, sequenced in a study of cytomegalovirus exposure and HLA in healthy donors. Assay used: immunoSEQ multiplex PCR; TCRdb lists only in-frame clones, some missing. The sample contains some 210,000 clones, around 90% of which appear only once. Specimen: PBMCs. These receptors were obtained from a woman between 18 and 30 years old in good health and CMV-seropositive. The conserved cysteine and the conserved F or W are not part of the CDR3 here.

j_call cdr3_length v_call cdr3_aa
TRBJ1-1 12 TRBV6-5 ASSPDRGRTEAF
TRBJ2-7 13 TRBV19 ASSIGTSGSYEQY
TRBJ2-1 12 TRBV5-4 ASSLDTSYNEQF
TRBJ2-1 15 TRBV4-1 ASSQARQGPPYNEQF
TRBJ1-3 12 TRBV10-3 AISNGLSGNTIY
TRBJ2-5 14 TRBV7-8 ASSLASWYGQETQY
TRBJ2-7 13 TRBV6-5 ASSPDRVPTYEQY
TRBJ2-1 11 TRBV5-1 ASSSTTRDEQF
TRBJ1-1 10 TRBV6-5 ASKTSGAEAF
TRBJ2-1 11 TRBV28 ASSGGVYNEQF
TRBJ2-3 12 TRBV27 ASRAQGAADTQY
TRBJ2-7 13 TRBV6-1 ASSGGGGPLAEQY
TRBJ2-7 12 TRBV5-6 ASSRLAGVYEQY
TRBJ1-1 11 TRBV30 AWSIQGNTEAF
TRBJ2-4 13 TRBV27 ASSSPLAGKNIQY
TRBJ2-3 13 TRBV6-1 ASSAPSASTDTQY
TRBJ2-2 14 TRBV7-6 ASRFPGQGNTGELF
TRBJ1-1 10 TRBV6-1 ASSKGWAEAF
TRBJ2-1 11 TRBV18 ASSGQGNNEQF
TRBJ2-7 11 TRBV7-4 ARGASLRLEQY
TRBJ1-1 12 TRBV30 AWSEDRVVTEAF
TRBJ2-2 13 TRBV9 ASSSSADPTGELF
TRBJ1-5 14 TRBV28 ASSLVWKGANQPQH
TRBJ2-7 10 TRBV30 AWTASGGEQY
TRBJ2-2 11 TRBV5-1 ASNRQNTGELF
TRBJ1-2 15 TRBV28 ASSSSFWTEDWYGYT
TRBJ1-2 15 TRBV5-1 ASSSKLPGGPDYGYT
TRBJ2-1 13 TRBV9 ASSVSGRPPDEQF
TRBJ1-4 13 TRBV5-1 ASSPGASTNEKLF
TRBJ1-3 13 TRBV18 ASSPGQLAGNTIY
TRBJ1-5 12 TRBV5-4 ASSAGAGDQPQH
TRBJ1-5 9 TRBV28 ATGAGQPQH
TRBJ1-5 18 TRBV28 ASSSPRQGGDLNVGQPQH
TRBJ2-2 14 TRBV11-3 ASSSPPGQVTGELF
TRBJ2-3 11 TRBV6-5 ASSSTSTDTQY
TRBJ2-1 12 TRBV10-3 AISGGSTGHEQF
TRBJ2-2 13 TRBV6-1 ASRAGDMNTGELF
TRBJ2-7 14 TRBV19 ASSIVGRGKNYEQY
TRBJ1-1 12 TRBV13 ASSLQGGNTEAF
TRBJ2-3 13 TRBV10-1 ASSAQGSPGNTQY
TRBJ2-5 14 TRBV5-4 ASSPSRSSGSETQY
TRBJ2-1 14 TRBV15 ATSRVVDRSRNEQF